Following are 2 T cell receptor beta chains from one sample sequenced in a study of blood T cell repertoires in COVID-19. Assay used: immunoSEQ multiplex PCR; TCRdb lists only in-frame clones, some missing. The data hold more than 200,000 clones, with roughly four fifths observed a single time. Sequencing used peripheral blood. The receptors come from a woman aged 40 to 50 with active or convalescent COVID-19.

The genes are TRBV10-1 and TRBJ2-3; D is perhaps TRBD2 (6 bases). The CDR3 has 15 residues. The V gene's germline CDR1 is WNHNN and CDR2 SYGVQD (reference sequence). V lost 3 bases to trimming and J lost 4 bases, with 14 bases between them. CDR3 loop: CASSDPVRDSDTQYF. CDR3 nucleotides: TGCGCCAGCAGTGATCCGGTACGGGACTCAGATACGCAGTATTTT.

CDR3: CASSASGGYNEQFF. The CDR3 nucleotides are TGTGCCAGCTCAGCTAGCGGGGGCTACAATGAGCAGTTCTTC. The chain recombines TRBV18 with TRBJ2-1; TRBD2 matches 10 bases. The CDR3 sequence is 14 residues long. Per germline, CDR1 KGHSH and CDR2 LQKENI. With 5 bases clipped from V and 3 bases from J, the junction kept 1 base outside the gene matches.